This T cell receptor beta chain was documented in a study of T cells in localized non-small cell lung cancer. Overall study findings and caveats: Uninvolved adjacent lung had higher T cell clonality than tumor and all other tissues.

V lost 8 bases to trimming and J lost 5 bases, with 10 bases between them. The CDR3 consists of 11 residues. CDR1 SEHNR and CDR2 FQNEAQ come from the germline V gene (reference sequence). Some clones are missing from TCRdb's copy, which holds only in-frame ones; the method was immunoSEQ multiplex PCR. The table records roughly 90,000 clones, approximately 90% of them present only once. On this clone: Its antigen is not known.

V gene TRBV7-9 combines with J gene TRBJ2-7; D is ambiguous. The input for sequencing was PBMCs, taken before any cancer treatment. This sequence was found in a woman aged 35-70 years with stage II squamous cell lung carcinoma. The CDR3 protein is CASGRVHEQYF. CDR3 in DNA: TGTGCCAGCGGTCGAGTCCACGAGCAGTACTTC. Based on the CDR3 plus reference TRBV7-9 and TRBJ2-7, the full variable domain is DTGVSQNPRHKITKRGQNVTFRCDPISEHNRLYWYRQTLGQGPEFLTYFQNEAQLEKSRLLSDRFSAERPKGSFSTLEIQRTEQGDSAMYLCASGRVHEQYFGPGTRLTVT.